This T cell receptor beta chain was captured in a study of blood T cell repertoires in COVID-19. At the level of the study: The United States, Italy and Spain provided the acute and convalescent COVID-19 samples.

Participants in the exposed group had met a COVID-19 case in the 2 weeks before joining the study. The germline V gene has CDR1 MNHNY and CDR2 SVGAGI (reference sequence). Between the trimmed V and J ends, which lost 5 bases and 0 bases, there was a span of 7 bases. CDR3 length: 13 residues. Study processing details: Estimation of nucleated cell counts relied on the amplification of reference gene primers. The table came from immunoSEQ multiplex PCR; TCRdb's copy has only in-frame clones and leaves some out. V and J calls and clone size are given by that table; D and trimming were obtained from the DNA. Among roughly 240,000 clones listed, around four fifths were seen once.

The TCR comes from a woman between 35 and 50 years old who had been exposed to COVID-19. This chain links TRBV6-6 with TRBJ2-5; a weak D match, TRBD1 (6 bases). The material sequenced was PBMCs or T cells enriched from blood (not recorded which). The CDR3 DNA sequence: TGTGCCAGCAGTAACAGGGACCAAGAGACCCAGTACTTC. This sequence encodes CASSNRDQETQYF.